These 20 T cell receptor beta chains were all obtained from the same sample, sequenced in a study of technical replicates of blood from a few donors. Profiled with immunoSEQ multiplex PCR; TCRdb holds only in-frame clones, not every one. The data show around 92,000 clones, approximately 94% seen once. Sequencing was done on a sample of T cells isolated from PBMCs. These receptors all stem from a human donor in good health.

The chain has TRBV7-6 and TRBJ1-1; no definite D call. Trimming pared 1 base from V and 4 bases from J, leaving 7 bases between. Germline assignment: CDR1 SGHVS and CDR2 FNYEAQ. The CDR3 has 13 residues. The CDR3 loop is CASSLDVSTEAFF. CDR3 DNA sequence: TGTGCCAGCAGCTTAGATGTGAGCACTGAAGCTTTCTTT.

This chain links TRBV5-5 with TRBJ1-5; the D gene is possibly TRBD1 (6 bases). From germline, CDR1 is SGHKS and CDR2 YYEKEE (reference sequence). V lost 4 bases, J lost 1 base, and 12 bases lay in between. CDR3 length: 15 residues. The CDR3 region has the DNA TGTGCCAGCAGCGATCCAGGGGAAAGCAATCAGCCCCAGCATTTT. This encodes CASSDPGESNQPQHF.

The rearrangement links TRBV25-1 to TRBJ2-7; the match to TRBD2 covers 7 bases. The CDR3 is made up of 15 amino acids. Germline loops: CDR1 MGHDK, CDR2 SYGVNS. V trimming: 4 bases; J trimming: 2 bases; junction bases outside the gene matches: 8. The CDR3 loop is CASSGNPGLAYEQYF. The CDR3 coding sequence is TGTGCCAGCAGTGGAAATCCCGGACTAGCCTACGAGCAGTACTTC.

This rearrangement joins TRBV28 to TRBJ1-5, with TRBD1 as a possible D gene (5 bases). Germline V gene data show CDR1 as MDHEN and CDR2 as SYDVKM. Deletions cut 7 bases from V and 0 bases from J, with 16 bases between. This CDR3 region has 16 residues. The CDR3 coding sequence is TGTGCCAGCACCAAACCCCCAGGGTATAGCAATCAGCCCCAGCATTTT. It codes for CASTKPPGYSNQPQHF. Drawing the rest from reference TRBV28 and TRBJ1-5, the complete variable domain is DVKVTQSSRYLVKRTGEKVFLECVQDMDHENMFWYRQDPGLGLRLIYFSYDVKMKEKGDIPEGYSVSREKKERFSLILESASTNQTSMYLCASTKPPGYSNQPQHFGDGTRLSIL.

V usage is TRBV30 and J usage is TRBJ1-4; 8 bases map to TRBD1. J lost 8 bases, V lost 1 base, and 9 bases had no gene match. CDR1 and CDR2 (germline): GTSNPN, SVGIG (reference sequence). This CDR3 region has 15 residues. Written as DNA, the CDR3 is TGTGCCTGGAGTGCCCCCGGGACAGGAGGGGAAAAACTGTTTTTT. It specifies CAWSAPGTGGEKLFF.

V gene TRBV28 combines with J gene TRBJ2-4; possibly TRBD2 for D (7 bases). CDR3 length equals 13 residues. CDR1 and CDR2 from the germline V gene are MDHEN and SYDVKM. Deletions cut 1 base from V and 12 bases from J, with 13 bases between. This CDR3 is CASSLLRGGNQYF. The DNA of the CDR3 is TGTGCCAGCAGTTTATTAAGGGGGGGGAATCAGTACTTC.

The chain is built from TRBV5-1 and TRBJ2-3; 7 nucleotides agree with TRBD1. Trimming at V came to 1 base and at J to 5 bases, leaving 4 bases not matched to a gene. The CDR3 extends over 14 amino acids. Germline values: CDR1 SGHRS, CDR2 YFSETQ. The CDR3 DNA reads as TGCGCCAGCAGCTTGACTACAGGGGAAGATACGCAGTATTTT. It specifies CASSLTTGEDTQYF.

The chain employs TRBV7-9 and TRBJ1-3; D ambiguous. The germline V and J ends were trimmed by 2 bases and 4 bases, with 9 bases remaining between them. This CDR3 is 14 amino acids long. Germline V gene lookup returns CDR1 SEHNR and CDR2 FQNEAQ (reference sequence). CDR3 nucleotide sequence: TGTGCCAGCAGCTTACCGGTCGCGGGAAACACCATATATTTT. This gives the protein CASSLPVAGNTIYF.

This sequence joins TRBV25-1 and TRBJ2-7, with D possibly matching TRBD2 (5 bases). This CDR3 has 14 amino acids. Germline-derived CDR1 and CDR2 are MGHDK and SYGVNS. V gave up 3 bases and J gave up 1 base, with 10 bases separating them. The CDR3: CASSDLAVSYEQYF. The CDR3 nucleotides read TGTGCCAGCAGTGACCTAGCCGTTTCCTACGAGCAGTACTTC.

The rearrangement links TRBV5-1 to TRBJ1-6, with D unclear. V was trimmed by 4 bases and J by 7 bases, leaving 12 bases between them. Per germline, CDR1 SGHRS and CDR2 YFSETQ. The CDR3 has 14 amino acids. The CDR3 DNA sequence: TGCGCCAGCAGCCCGGAGGTCGGGAATTCACCCCTCCACTTT. Translated, it gives CASSPEVGNSPLHF.

Written as DNA, the CDR3 is TGTGCCAGCAGCTTAGGAAGCGGGACTGGAGTCGATGAGCAGTTCTTC. Its protein product is CASSLGSGTGVDEQFF. V gene TRBV7-9 combines with J gene TRBJ2-1; 7 nucleotides align to TRBD2. Germline assignment: CDR1 SEHNR and CDR2 FQNEAQ (reference sequence). Losses at the gene ends were 1 base for V and 8 bases for J; bases not matched to a gene: 11. The CDR3 runs to 16 residues.

The rearrangement links TRBV28 to TRBJ2-3; 7 nucleotides agree with TRBD2. The CDR3 is 15 residues long. Unmatched junction bases numbered 6, after V lost 1 base and J lost 5 bases. The germline gives CDR1 MDHEN, CDR2 SYDVKM. CDR3 nucleotide sequence: TGTGCCAGCAGTTTATTGAGCGGGGTGAGAGATACGCAGTATTTT. Translated: CASSLLSGVRDTQYF.

The gene calls are TRBV27 and TRBJ2-7, with D possibly being TRBD1 (6 bases). The V and J ends lost 3 bases and 5 bases respectively, with 11 bases between them. This CDR3 has 13 amino acids. Germline V gene lookup returns CDR1 MNHEY and CDR2 SMNVEV (reference sequence). DNA of the CDR3: TGTGCCAGCAGTTTCCTTCAGGGGAACGAGCAGTACTTC. Translation gives CASSFLQGNEQYF.

This clone came up once. The chain employs TRBV6-5 and TRBJ2-7; the match to TRBD1 covers 8 bases. Germline lookup yields CDR1 MNHEY and CDR2 SVGAGI. V lost 4 bases, J lost 2 bases, and 7 bases stayed unmatched. The CDR3 extends over 15 amino acids. CDR3 region: CASSLRQGLTYEQYF. CDR3 in DNA: TGTGCCAGCAGTTTAAGACAGGGGTTGACCTACGAGCAGTACTTC.

The V call is TRBV5-1, the J call TRBJ2-3; D is unclear. The V end lost 6 bases, the J end lost 6 bases, and 8 bases lay between the germline ends. From germline, CDR1 is SGHRS and CDR2 YFSETQ. The CDR3 loop spans 11 amino acids. CDR3 sequence: CASTEADTQYF. In DNA, the CDR3 is TGCGCCAGCACCGAGGCGGATACGCAGTATTTT.

V usage is TRBV18 and J usage is TRBJ1-2; TRBD1 aligns across 7 bases. V shed 0 bases, J shed 4 bases, and the junction held 5 bases outside the gene matches. The CDR3 sequence is 15 residues long. Germline CDR1 KGHSH, CDR2 LQKENI. The CDR3: CASSPPGQRPYGYTF. The CDR3 DNA sequence: TGTGCCAGCTCACCACCGGGACAGCGGCCCTATGGCTACACCTTC.

The chain is built from TRBV9 and TRBJ2-2, with 12 nucleotides matching TRBD1. The CDR3 totals 16 residues. V shed 2 bases, J shed 7 bases, and the junction held 6 bases outside the gene matches. Looked up from germline, CDR1 is SGDLS and CDR2 is YYNGEE. In nucleotides, the CDR3 is TGTGCCAGCAGCGTCGGGACAGGGGGCTTAGGCGGGGAGCTGTTTTTT. Translated: CASSVGTGGLGGELFF.

This clone has a handful of counts. The V call is TRBV5-4, the J call TRBJ1-1; 7 bases map to TRBD1. J lost 1 base, V lost 6 bases, and 3 bases had no gene match. Germline V lookup: CDR1 SGHNT, CDR2 YYREEE (reference sequence). The CDR3 sequence is 13 residues long. CDR3: CASTGGRNTEAFF. CDR3 in DNA: TGTGCCAGCACAGGGGGGCGGAACACTGAAGCTTTCTTT. The variable domain in full, completed from reference TRBV5-4 and TRBJ1-1, reads ETGVTQSPTHLIKTRGQQVTLRCSSQSGHNTVSWYQQALGQGPQFIFQYYREEENGRGNFPPRFSGLQFPNYSSELNVNALELDDSALYLCASTGGRNTEAFFGQGTRLTVV.

J is TRBJ1-3 and V is TRBV11-2; D is undetermined. Deletions cut 8 bases from V and 4 bases from J, with 12 bases between. CDR3 length: 13 amino acids. Germline V gene sequence: CDR1 SGHAT, CDR2 FQNNGV. DNA for the CDR3: TGTGCCAGCTTCAGCGGGGTCGGAAACACCATATATTTT. Protein product: CASFSGVGNTIYF.

This rearrangement joins TRBV10-2 to TRBJ1-1; D gene uncertain. The germline V gene has CDR1 WSHSY and CDR2 SAAADI. The V end lost 8 bases, the J end lost 1 base, and 14 bases lay between the germline ends. CDR3 length: 14 residues. The CDR3 is CASRHLAGNTEAFF. CDR3 DNA: TGCGCCAGCCGACATTTGGCAGGGAACACTGAAGCTTTCTTT.